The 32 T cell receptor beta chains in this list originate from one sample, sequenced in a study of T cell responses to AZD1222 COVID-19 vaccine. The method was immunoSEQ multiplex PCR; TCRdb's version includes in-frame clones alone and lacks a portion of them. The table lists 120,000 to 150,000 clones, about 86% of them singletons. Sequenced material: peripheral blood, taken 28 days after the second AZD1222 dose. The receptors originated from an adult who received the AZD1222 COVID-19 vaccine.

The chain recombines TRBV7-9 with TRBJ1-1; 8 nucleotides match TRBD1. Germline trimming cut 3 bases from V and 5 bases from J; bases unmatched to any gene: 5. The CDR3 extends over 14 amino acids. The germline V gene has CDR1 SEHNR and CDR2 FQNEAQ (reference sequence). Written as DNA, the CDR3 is TGTGCCAGCAGCTTCCAGGGGGCCGGGACTGAAGCTTTCTTT. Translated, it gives CASSFQGAGTEAFF.

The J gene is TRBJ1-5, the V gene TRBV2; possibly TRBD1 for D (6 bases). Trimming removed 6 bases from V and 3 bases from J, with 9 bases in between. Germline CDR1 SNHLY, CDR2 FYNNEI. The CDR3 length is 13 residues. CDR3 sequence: CASRRQANQPQHF. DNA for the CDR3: TGTGCCAGCAGAAGACAGGCCAATCAGCCCCAGCATTTT.

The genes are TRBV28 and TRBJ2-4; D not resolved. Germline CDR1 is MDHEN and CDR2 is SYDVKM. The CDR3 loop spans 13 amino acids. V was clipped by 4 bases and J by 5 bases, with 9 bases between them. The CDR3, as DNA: TGTGCCAGCAGTTCAGACAAACAAAACATTCAGTACTTC. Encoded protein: CASSSDKQNIQYF.

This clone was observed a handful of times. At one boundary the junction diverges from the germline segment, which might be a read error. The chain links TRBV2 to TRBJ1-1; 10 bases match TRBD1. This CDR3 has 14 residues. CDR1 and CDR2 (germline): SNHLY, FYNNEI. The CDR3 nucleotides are TGTGCCAGCAGTAAGGGACAGGGGAACGCTGAAGCTTTCTTT. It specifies CASSKGQGNAEAFF.

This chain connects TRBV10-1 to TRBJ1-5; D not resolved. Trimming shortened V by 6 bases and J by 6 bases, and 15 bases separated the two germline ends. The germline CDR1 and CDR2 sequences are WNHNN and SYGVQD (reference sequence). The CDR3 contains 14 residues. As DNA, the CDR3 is TGCGCCAGCAGAGGGAACAAGGGTACTCAGCCCCAGCATTTT. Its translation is CASRGNKGTQPQHF.

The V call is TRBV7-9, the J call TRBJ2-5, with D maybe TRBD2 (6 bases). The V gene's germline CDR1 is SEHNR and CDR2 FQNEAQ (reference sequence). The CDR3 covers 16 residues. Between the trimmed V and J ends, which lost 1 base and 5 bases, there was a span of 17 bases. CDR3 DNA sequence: TGTGCCAGCAGCTTAGGGGGGGACCCAGGAGGGGAGACCCAGTACTTC. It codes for CASSLGGDPGGETQYF.

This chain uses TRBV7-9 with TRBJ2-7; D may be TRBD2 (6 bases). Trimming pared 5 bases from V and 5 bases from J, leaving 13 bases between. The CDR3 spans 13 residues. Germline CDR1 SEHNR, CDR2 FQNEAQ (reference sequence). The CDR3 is CASSRAREDEQYF. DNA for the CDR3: TGTGCCAGCAGCCGGGCCAGGGAGGACGAGCAGTACTTC.

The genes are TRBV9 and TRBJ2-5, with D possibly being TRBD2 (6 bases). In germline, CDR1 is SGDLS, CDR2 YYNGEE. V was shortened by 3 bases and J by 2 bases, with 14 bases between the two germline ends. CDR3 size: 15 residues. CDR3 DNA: TGTGCCAGCAGCGCGCACGGCGGGACTCAAGAGACCCAGTACTTC. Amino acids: CASSAHGGTQETQYF.

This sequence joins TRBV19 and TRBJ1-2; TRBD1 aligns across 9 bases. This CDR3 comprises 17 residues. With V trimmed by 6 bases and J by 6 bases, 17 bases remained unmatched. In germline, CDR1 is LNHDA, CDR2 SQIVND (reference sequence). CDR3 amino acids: CASRPGDGQGIVNGYTF. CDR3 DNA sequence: TGTGCCAGTAGACCAGGAGACGGACAGGGGATTGTCAATGGCTACACCTTC.

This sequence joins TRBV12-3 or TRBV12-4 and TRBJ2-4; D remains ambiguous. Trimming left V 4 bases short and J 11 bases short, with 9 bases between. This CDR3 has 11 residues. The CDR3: CASSYGFLQYF. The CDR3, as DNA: TGTGCCAGCAGTTACGGGTTTCTTCAGTACTTC.

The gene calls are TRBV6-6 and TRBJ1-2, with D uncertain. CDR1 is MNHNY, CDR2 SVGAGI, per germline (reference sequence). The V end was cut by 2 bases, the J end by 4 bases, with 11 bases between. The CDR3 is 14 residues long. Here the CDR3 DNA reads TGTGCCAGCAGTTACGGGCTAGGCCCCTATGGCTACACCTTC. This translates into CASSYGLGPYGYTF.

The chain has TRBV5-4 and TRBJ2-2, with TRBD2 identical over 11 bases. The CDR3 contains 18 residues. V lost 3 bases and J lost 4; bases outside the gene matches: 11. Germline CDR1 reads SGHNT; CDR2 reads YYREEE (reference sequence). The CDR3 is CASSYTGLAAPGTGELFF. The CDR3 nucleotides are TGTGCCAGCAGCTATACGGGACTAGCGGCCCCGGGCACCGGGGAGCTGTTTTTT.

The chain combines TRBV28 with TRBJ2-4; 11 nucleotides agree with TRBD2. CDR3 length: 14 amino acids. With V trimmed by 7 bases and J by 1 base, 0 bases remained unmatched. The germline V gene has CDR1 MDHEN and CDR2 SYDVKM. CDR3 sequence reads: CASTSGGAKNIQYF. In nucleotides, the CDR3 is TGTGCCAGCACTAGCGGGGGGGCCAAAAACATTCAGTACTTC.

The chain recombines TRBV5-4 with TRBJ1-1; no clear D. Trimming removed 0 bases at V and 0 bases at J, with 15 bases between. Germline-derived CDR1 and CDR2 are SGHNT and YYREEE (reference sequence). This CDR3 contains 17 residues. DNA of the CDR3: TGTGCCAGCAGCTTGGCCCACCGGGGATACTTGAACACTGAAGCTTTCTTT. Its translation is CASSLAHRGYLNTEAFF.

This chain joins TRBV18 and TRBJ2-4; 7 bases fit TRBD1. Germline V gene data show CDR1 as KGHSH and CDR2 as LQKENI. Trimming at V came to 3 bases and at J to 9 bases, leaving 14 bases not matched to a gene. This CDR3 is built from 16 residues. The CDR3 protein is CASSPVNDRDRSIQYF. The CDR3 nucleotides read TGTGCCAGCTCACCCGTTAACGACAGGGATCGGAGCATTCAGTACTTC.

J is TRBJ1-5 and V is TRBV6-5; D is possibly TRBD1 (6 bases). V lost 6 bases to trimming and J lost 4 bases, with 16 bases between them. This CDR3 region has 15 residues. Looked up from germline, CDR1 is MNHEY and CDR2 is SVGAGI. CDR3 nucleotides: TGTGCCAGCAGGGGACAAACACAGGGTAATCAGCCCCAGCATTTT. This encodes CASRGQTQGNQPQHF.

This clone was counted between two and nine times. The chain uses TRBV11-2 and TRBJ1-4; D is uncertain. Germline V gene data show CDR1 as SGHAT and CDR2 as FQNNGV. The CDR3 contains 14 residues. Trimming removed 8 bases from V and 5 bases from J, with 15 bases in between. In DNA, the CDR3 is TGTGCCAGCGCCTGGACTGCGGGGAATGAAAAACTGTTTTTT. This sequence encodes CASAWTAGNEKLFF.

CDR3 amino acids: CASSLKIAGETQYF. CDR3 sequence (DNA): TGTGCCAGCAGTTTAAAGATCGCGGGGGAGACCCAGTACTTC. V and J are TRBV27 and TRBJ2-5, with a tentative D call TRBD2 (6 bases). Germline V gene lookup returns CDR1 MNHEY and CDR2 SMNVEV (reference sequence). The CDR3 runs to 14 residues. The V and J ends lost 2 bases and 5 bases respectively, with 12 bases between them.

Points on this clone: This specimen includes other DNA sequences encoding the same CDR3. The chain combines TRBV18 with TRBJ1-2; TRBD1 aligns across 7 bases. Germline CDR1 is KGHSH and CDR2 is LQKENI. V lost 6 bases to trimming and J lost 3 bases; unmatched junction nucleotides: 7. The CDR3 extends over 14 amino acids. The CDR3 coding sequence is TGTGCCAGCTCCCGACAGGGTAGAGACTATGGCTACACCTTC. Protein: CASSRQGRDYGYTF.

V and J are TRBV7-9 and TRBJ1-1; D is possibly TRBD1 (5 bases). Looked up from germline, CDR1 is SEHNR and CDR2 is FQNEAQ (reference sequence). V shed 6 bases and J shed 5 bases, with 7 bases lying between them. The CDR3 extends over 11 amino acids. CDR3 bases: TGTGCCAGCAGACAGGCGACTGAAGCTTTCTTT. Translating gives CASRQATEAFF.

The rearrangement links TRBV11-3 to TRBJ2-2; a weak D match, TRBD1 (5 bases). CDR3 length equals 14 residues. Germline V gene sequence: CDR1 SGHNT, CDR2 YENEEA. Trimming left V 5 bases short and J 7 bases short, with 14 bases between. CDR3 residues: CASSPQGIGGELFF. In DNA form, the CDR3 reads TGTGCCAGCAGCCCGCAGGGTATCGGCGGGGAGCTGTTTTTT.

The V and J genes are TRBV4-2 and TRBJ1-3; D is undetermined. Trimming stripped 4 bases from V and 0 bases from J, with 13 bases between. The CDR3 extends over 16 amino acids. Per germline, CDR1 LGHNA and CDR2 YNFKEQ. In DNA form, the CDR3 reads TGTGCCAGCAGCCTAACCTCCGAAAACTCTGGAAACACCATATATTTT. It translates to CASSLTSENSGNTIYF.

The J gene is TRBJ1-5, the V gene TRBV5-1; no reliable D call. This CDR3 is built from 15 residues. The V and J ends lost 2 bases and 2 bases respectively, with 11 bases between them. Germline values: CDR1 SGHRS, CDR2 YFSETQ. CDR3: CASSFNPGGNQPQHF. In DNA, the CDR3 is TGCGCCAGCAGCTTTAATCCCGGGGGCAATCAGCCCCAGCATTTT.

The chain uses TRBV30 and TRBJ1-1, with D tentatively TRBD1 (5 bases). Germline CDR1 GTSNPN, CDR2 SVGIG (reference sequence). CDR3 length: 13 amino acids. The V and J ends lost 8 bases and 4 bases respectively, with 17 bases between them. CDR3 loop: CAQDAGRGTEAFF. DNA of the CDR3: TGTGCCCAAGACGCAGGGCGGGGCACTGAAGCTTTCTTT.

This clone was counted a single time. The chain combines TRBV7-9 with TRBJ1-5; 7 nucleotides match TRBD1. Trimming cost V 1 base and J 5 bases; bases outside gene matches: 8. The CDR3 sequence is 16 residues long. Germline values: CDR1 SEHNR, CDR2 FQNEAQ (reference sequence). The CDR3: CASSLVTGTEHQPQHF. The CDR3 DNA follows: TGTGCCAGCAGCTTAGTTACCGGGACAGAACATCAGCCCCAGCATTTT. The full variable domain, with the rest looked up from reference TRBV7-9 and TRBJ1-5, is DTGVSQNPRHKITKRGQNVTFRCDPISEHNRLYWYRQTLGQGPEFLTYFQNEAQLEKSRLLSDRFSAERPKGSFSTLEIQRTEQGDSAMYLCASSLVTGTEHQPQHFGDGTRLSIL.

This CDR3 reads CASSPHSGQEGGKLFF. The CDR3 bases are TGTGCCAGCAGTCCACACTCAGGGCAAGAGGGGGGAAAACTGTTTTTT. This sequence joins TRBV28 and TRBJ1-4; a possible D gene is TRBD1 (6 bases). The CDR3 has 16 residues. Trimming stripped 5 bases from V and 10 bases from J, with 23 bases between. Germline V gene lookup returns CDR1 MDHEN and CDR2 SYDVKM.

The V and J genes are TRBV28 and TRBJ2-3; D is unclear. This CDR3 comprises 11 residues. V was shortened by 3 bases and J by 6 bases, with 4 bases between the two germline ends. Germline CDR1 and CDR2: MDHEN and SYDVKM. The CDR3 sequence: CASSLRDTQYF. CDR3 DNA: TGTGCCAGCAGTTTGCGGGATACGCAGTATTTT. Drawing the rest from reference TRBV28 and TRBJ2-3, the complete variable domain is DVKVTQSSRYLVKRTGEKVFLECVQDMDHENMFWYRQDPGLGLRLIYFSYDVKMKEKGDIPEGYSVSREKKERFSLILESASTNQTSMYLCASSLRDTQYFGPGTRLTVL.

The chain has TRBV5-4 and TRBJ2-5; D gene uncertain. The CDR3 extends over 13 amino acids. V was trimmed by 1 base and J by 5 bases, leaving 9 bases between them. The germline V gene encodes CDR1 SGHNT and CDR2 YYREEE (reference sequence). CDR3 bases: TGTGCCAGCAGCTTGTCGTTCGGGGAGACCCAGTACTTC. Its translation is CASSLSFGETQYF.

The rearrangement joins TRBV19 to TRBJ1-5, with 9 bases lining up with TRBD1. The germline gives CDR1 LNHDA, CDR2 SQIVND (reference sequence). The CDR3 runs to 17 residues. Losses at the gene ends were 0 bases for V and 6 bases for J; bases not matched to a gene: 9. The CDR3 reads CASSIEKTGQGRQPQHF. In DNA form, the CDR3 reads TGTGCCAGTAGTATAGAAAAGACGGGACAGGGCCGTCAGCCCCAGCATTTT.

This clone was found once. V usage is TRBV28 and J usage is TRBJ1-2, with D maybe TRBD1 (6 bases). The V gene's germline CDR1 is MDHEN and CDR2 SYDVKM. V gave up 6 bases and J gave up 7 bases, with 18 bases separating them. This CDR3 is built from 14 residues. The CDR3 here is CASREGGNGGGYTF. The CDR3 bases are TGTGCCAGCAGGGAAGGGGGGAATGGGGGTGGCTACACCTTC.

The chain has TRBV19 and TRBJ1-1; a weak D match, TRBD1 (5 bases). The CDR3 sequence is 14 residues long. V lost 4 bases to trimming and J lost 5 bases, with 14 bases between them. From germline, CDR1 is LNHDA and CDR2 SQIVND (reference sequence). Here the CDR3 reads CASSRRSKGTEAFF. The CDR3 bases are TGTGCCAGTAGTAGGAGATCTAAGGGGACTGAAGCTTTCTTT.

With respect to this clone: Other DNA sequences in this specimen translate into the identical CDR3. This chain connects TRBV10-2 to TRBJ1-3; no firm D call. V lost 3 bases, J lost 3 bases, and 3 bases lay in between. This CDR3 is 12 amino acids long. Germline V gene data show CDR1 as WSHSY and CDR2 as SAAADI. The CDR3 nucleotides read TGCGCCAGCAGTGACGGTGGAAACACCATATATTTT. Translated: CASSDGGNTIYF.